A selection of T cell receptor beta chains follows, all from one sample in a study of multiple sclerosis patients with progressive multifocal leukoencephalopathy. TCRdb keeps only in-frame clones here, not all; method: immunoSEQ multiplex PCR. The sample carries tens of thousands of clones, approximately 85% recorded once. The material was PBMCs, obtained from a patient treated with natalizumab. These receptors were taken from a woman aged 25-40 years with progressive multifocal leukoencephalopathy. The CDR3 runs from the conserved cysteine through the conserved F or W. D genes are given only for firm matches. Clone size is given for some rows only: seen once, a few or many times, or a class if the clone is expanded.

V gene,J gene,D gene,clone size,CDR3 DNA,CDR3 protein
TRBV28,TRBJ2-7,NA,NA,TGTGCCAGCAGTTTATTAGGCCAGGGCTACGAGCAGTACTTC,CASSLLGQGYEQYF
TRBV6-5,TRBJ2-3,NA,NA,TGTGCCAGCAGGCCACTTTGGACGGTCGAAGATACGCAGTATTTT,CASRPLWTVEDTQYF
TRBV27,TRBJ2-7,TRBD1,NA,TGTGCCAGCAGGCCAGACAGGGCCCACGAGCAGTACTTC,CASRPDRAHEQYF
TRBV5-1,TRBJ2-3,NA,NA,TGCGCCAGCAGCCTGCGGACAGCTAGCACAGATACGCAGTATTTT,CASSLRTASTDTQYF
TRBV10-1,TRBJ2-1,NA,NA,TGCGCCAGCAGTGACCGCCACAATGAGCAGTTCTTC,CASSDRHNEQFF
TRBV5-4,TRBJ2-3,TRBD2,NA,TGTGCCAGCAGCTTGCGGCGGGAGGTCACAGATACGCAGTATTTT,CASSLRREVTDTQYF
TRBV30,TRBJ1-2,NA,NA,TGTGCCTGCCCAAGGGAAGACATCTCAGTTAACTATGGCTACACCTTC,CACPREDISVNYGYTF
TRBV4-2,TRBJ2-6,TRBD2,once,TGTGCCAGCAGCCAGGGACTAGCGACTCCTGGGGCCAACGTCCTGACTTTC,CASSQGLATPGANVLTF
TRBV5-4,TRBJ2-5,TRBD1,NA,TGTGCCAGCAGCTTAACAGGGGGCTTAGGAGAGACCCAGTACTTC,CASSLTGGLGETQYF
TRBV7-2,TRBJ1-5,NA,NA,TGTGCCAGCAGCTTAGCGTCGGGCAATCAGCCCCAGCATTTT,CASSLASGNQPQHF
TRBV7-8,TRBJ2-7,TRBD2,NA,TGTGCCAGCAGCCCCTTCGGGAGGGAAGATTACGAGCAGTACTTC,CASSPFGREDYEQYF
TRBV19,TRBJ1-6,TRBD1,NA,TGTGCCAGTAGTAGGGACAGGGGTAATTCACCCCTCCACTTT,CASSRDRGNSPLHF
TRBV7-6,TRBJ2-7,NA,NA,TGTGCCAGCAGCTCGAGCGGTCGCGAGCAGTACTTC,CASSSSGREQYF
TRBV29-1,TRBJ1-2,TRBD1,NA,TGCAGCGTTAGGTATACGGGACAGGACTATGGCTACACCTTC,CSVRYTGQDYGYTF
TRBV14,TRBJ2-1,TRBD2,NA,TGTGCCAGCAGCCAAGATTGGGCGGGGGGGCGAAATGAGCAGTTCTTC,CASSQDWAGGRNEQFF
TRBV6-5,TRBJ1-1,NA,NA,TGTGCCAGCAGTTATACAGGGAACACTGAAGCTTTCTTT,CASSYTGNTEAFF
TRBV11-2,TRBJ1-2,NA,NA,TGTGCCAGCAGCCCCTTTGCAGGGTCAGGGTATGGCTACACCTTC,CASSPFAGSGYGYTF
TRBV11-2,TRBJ2-7,NA,NA,TGTGCCAGCAGCCTGGGGATGCCAGAGAGCTCCTACGAGCAGTACTTC,CASSLGMPESSYEQYF
TRBV6-6,TRBJ1-1,NA,NA,TGTGCCAGCAGTTACTCGAAAGTGGGAACTGAAGCTTTCTTT,CASSYSKVGTEAFF
TRBV5-4,TRBJ2-5,TRBD2,NA,TGTGCCAGCAGCTTGGCCCTAGCGGGAGTCCGGGAGACCCAGTACTTC,CASSLALAGVRETQYF
TRBV29-1,TRBJ2-1,TRBD2,NA,TGCAGCGTACCCGGACTAGCGAGTGAGCAGTTCTTC,CSVPGLASEQFF
TRBV6-5,TRBJ1-1,NA,NA,TGTGCCAGCAGTTCCGGGACTATGTCCACTGAAGCTTTCTTT,CASSSGTMSTEAFF
TRBV15,TRBJ2-5,TRBD2,NA,TGTGCCACCAGCTCCCGGCGGGAGCTAGCGGGAGGGTCGGAGACCCAGTACTTC,CATSSRRELAGGSETQYF
TRBV25-1,TRBJ1-1,TRBD1,NA,TGTGCCAGCAGTGAACCCGGGACAGTCACTGAAGCTTTCTTT,CASSEPGTVTEAFF
TRBV27,TRBJ2-4,TRBD1,few,TGTGCCAGCCCTACCGGGACAGGGGATTATAAGGGGTACTTC,CASPTGTGDYKGYF
TRBV28,TRBJ2-1,TRBD2,NA,TGTGCCCGCGGCCGGGGCGGGGGGGCAAGCTCCTACAATGAGCAGTTCTTC,CARGRGGGASSYNEQFF
TRBV7-6,TRBJ2-2,TRBD2,NA,TGTGCCAGCAGCTTAGGGTGGACTAGCGGGGGGTCGAACACCGGGGAGCTGTTTTTT,CASSLGWTSGGSNTGELFF
TRBV7-6,TRBJ2-5,TRBD1,NA,TGTGCCAGCAGCTTAGGAGGCTGGGACAGGGGGCTCCAAGAGACCCAGTACTTC,CASSLGGWDRGLQETQYF
TRBV7-2,TRBJ2-7,NA,once,TGTGCCAGCAGCTACCCAACGACAATTTCCTACGAGCAGTACTTC,CASSYPTTISYEQYF
TRBV5-3,TRBJ1-1,NA,NA,TGTGCCAGAAGCTTGGGGGGCACGGGACTCCAGAACACTGAAGCTTTCTTT,CARSLGGTGLQNTEAFF
TRBV6-1,TRBJ2-7,NA,NA,TGTGCCAGCAGCCCCGGGACTCCAAACCACGAGCAGTACTTC,CASSPGTPNHEQYF
TRBV27,TRBJ2-5,NA,NA,TGTGCCAGCAGAGCGACACCGGGACTTCAAGAGACCCAGTACTTC,CASRATPGLQETQYF
TRBV4-1,TRBJ1-6,NA,NA,TGTGCCAGCAGCCAAGCACATGATCGGAATTCACCCCTCCACTTT,CASSQAHDRNSPLHF
TRBV11-2,TRBJ2-5,NA,NA,TGTGCCAGCAGGTATACGGGGACCCAGTACTTC,CASRYTGTQYF
TRBV7-7,TRBJ2-1,TRBD2,NA,TGTGCTAGCAGCCCGGGGGGGCCGGTTAATGAGCAGTTCTTC,CASSPGGPVNEQFF
TRBV7-9,TRBJ2-2,NA,medium-sized,TGTGCCAGCAGCTTAGTCGGCTCAACCGGGGAGCTGTTTTTT,CASSLVGSTGELFF
TRBV2,TRBJ2-7,NA,NA,TGTGCCAGCAGAACCTTAGACACCGAGCAGTACTTC,CASRTLDTEQYF
TRBV28,TRBJ2-7,TRBD1,once,TGTGCCAGCACCAAACCGGGACAGGGGAGGTCCTACGAGCAGTACTTC,CASTKPGQGRSYEQYF
TRBV30,TRBJ1-5,NA,NA,TGTGCCTGGAGTGACATGCTGAATCAGCCCCAGCATTTT,CAWSDMLNQPQHF
TRBV18,TRBJ2-1,TRBD2,NA,TGTGCCAGCTCACCCAGGAAGGGCGTCACTAGCGGGGGGTACAATGAGCAGTTCTTC,CASSPRKGVTSGGYNEQFF
TRBV15,TRBJ2-6,NA,NA,TGTGCCACCAGTTGGGGACCTAGGGCCTCTGGGGCCAACGTCCTGACTTTC,CATSWGPRASGANVLTF
TRBV28,TRBJ1-5,TRBD1,NA,TGTGCCAGCAGTTTAGCCCTGACAGGGGGAGGCCAGCCCCAGCATTTT,CASSLALTGGGQPQHF
TRBV10-3,TRBJ1-1,NA,few,TGTGCCATCAGTGAGTCGATGACAGACACTGAAGCTTTCTTT,CAISESMTDTEAFF
TRBV7-2,TRBJ1-4,NA,NA,TGTGCCAGCAGCTTCGGATCCGCCGCAACTAATGAAAAACTGTTTTTT,CASSFGSAATNEKLFF
TRBV7-3,TRBJ2-1,TRBD2,NA,TGTGCCAGCAGCCTGGGGACTAGCGGGGTTTACAATGAGCAGTTCTTC,CASSLGTSGVYNEQFF
TRBV4-1,TRBJ2-2,NA,NA,TGCGCCAGCAGCCAAGGGGCAGCGAACACCGGGGAGCTGTTTTTT,CASSQGAANTGELFF
TRBV19,TRBJ2-5,NA,NA,TGTGCCAGTAGTATAGAGGGTAAAGAGACCCAGTACTTC,CASSIEGKETQYF